Below are 2 T cell receptor beta chains sequenced from a single sample in a study of regulatory T cells in long-lasting Graves disease. The time point here: newly diagnosed GD, antithyroid drugs for less than 3 months. Generation of the TCR library employed RNA extracted from PBMCs. Assembly of TCR beta libraries relied on iRepertoire HTBI primers together with Arm-PCR of CDR3 regions. TCRdb processed the multiplex PCR reads anew with MiXCR; each CDR3 protein has one entry. This table holds under 800,000 distinct CDR3 sequences, 15% to 20% found once. These data also featured in a second study, about T cells in Graves' hyperthyroidism and ophthalmopathy.

Source: peripheral blood mononuclear cells (PBMCs), taken at new diagnosis, from a patient treated with antithyroid drugs. These receptors were obtained from a woman aged 25 to 39 with Graves disease.

Ten or more counts support this clonotype. The chain combines TRBV28 with TRBJ1-1; tentative D call: TRBD1 (6 bases). Trimming removed 7 bases from V and 2 bases from J, with 11 bases in between. This CDR3 is 13 amino acids long. The germline V gene encodes CDR1 MDHEN and CDR2 SYDVKM. The CDR3 nucleotides read TGTGCCAGCACCCTACAGGGAAACACTGAAGCTTTCTTT. It translates to CASTLQGNTEAFF.

The chain links TRBV7-3 to TRBJ2-3; 8 bases align to TRBD1. Gene TRBJ2-5 matches the end of the DNA better, so the J call may be wrong. The CDR3 consists of 16 residues. CDR1 and CDR2 (germline): SGHTA, FQGTGA. CDR3 nucleotide sequence: TGTGCCAGCAGCTTATCGCCAGTCAGGGGGCCGGAGACCCAGTACTTC. It encodes CASSLSPVRGPETQYF.